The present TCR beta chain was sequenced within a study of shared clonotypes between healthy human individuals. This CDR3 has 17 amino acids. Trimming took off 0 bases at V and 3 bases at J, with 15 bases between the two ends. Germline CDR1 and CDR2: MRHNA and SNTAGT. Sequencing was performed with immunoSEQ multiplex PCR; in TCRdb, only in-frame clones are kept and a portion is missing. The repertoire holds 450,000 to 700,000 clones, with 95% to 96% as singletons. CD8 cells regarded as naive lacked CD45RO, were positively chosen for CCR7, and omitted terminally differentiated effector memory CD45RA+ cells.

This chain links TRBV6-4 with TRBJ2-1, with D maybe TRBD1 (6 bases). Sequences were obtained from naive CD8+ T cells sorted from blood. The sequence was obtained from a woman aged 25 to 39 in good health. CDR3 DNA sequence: TGTGCCAGCAGTGACTCCTTAGGACAGCCTCTCTACAATGAGCAGTTCTTC. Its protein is CASSDSLGQPLYNEQFF.